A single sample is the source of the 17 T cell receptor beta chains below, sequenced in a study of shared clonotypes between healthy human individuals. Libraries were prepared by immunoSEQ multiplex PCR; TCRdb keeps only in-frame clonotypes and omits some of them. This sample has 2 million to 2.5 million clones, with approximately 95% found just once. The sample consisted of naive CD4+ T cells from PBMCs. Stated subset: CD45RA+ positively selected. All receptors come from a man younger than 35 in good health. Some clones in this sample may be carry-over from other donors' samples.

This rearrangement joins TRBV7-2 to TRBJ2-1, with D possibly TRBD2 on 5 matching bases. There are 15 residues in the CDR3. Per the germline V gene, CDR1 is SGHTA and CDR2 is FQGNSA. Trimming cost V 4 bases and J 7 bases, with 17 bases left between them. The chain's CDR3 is CASSYTSAVLNEQFF. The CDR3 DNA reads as TGTGCCAGCAGCTACACTAGTGCTGTTTTGAATGAGCAGTTCTTC.

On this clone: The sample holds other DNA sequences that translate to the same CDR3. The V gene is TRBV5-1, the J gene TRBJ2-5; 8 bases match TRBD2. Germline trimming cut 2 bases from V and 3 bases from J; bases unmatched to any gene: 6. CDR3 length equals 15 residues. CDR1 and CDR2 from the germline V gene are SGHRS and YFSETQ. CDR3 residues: CASSFSSGREETQYF. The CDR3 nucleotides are TGCGCCAGCAGCTTTTCTTCCGGGAGGGAAGAGACCCAGTACTTC.

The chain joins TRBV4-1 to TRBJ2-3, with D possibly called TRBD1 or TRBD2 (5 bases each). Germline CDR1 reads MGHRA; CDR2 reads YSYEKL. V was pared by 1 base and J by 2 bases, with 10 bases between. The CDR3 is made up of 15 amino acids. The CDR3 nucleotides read TGCGCCAGCAGCCAAGCCTGGGACCCCACAGATACGCAGTATTTT. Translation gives CASSQAWDPTDTQYF.

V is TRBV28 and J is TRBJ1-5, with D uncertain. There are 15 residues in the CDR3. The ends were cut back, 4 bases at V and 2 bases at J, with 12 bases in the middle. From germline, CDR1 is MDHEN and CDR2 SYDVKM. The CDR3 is CASSSESLGNQPQHF. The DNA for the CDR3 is TGTGCCAGCAGTTCGGAGAGCCTAGGCAATCAGCCCCAGCATTTT.

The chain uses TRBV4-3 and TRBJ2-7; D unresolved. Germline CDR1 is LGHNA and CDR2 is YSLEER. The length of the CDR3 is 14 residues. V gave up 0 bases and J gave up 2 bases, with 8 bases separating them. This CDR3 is CASSQDSATYEQYF. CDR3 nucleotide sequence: TGCGCCAGCAGCCAAGACAGCGCAACCTACGAGCAGTACTTC.

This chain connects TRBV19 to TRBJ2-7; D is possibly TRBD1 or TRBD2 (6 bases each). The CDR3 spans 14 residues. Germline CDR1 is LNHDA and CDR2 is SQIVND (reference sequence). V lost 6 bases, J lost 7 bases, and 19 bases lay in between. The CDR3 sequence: CASSAGWGAEEQYF. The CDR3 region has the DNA TGTGCCAGTAGCGCCGGGTGGGGGGCGGAGGAGCAGTACTTC. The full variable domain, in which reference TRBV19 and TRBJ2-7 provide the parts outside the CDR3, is DGGITQSPKYLFRKEGQNVTLSCEQNLNHDAMYWYRQDPGQGLRLIYYSQIVNDFQKGDIAEGYSVSREKKESFPLTVTSAQKNPTAFYLCASSAGWGAEEQYFGPGTRLTVT.

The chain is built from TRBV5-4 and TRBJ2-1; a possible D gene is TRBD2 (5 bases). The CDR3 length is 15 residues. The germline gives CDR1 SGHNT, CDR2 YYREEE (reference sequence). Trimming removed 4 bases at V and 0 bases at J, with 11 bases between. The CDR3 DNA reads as TGTGCCAGCAGCACCCTAACTAGCTCCTACAATGAGCAGTTCTTC. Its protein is CASSTLTSSYNEQFF.

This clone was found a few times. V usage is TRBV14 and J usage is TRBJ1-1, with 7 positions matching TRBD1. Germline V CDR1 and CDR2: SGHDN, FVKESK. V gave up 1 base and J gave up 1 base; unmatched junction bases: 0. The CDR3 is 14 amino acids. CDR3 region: CASSQGQGNTEAFF. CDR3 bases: TGTGCCAGCAGCCAAGGACAGGGGAACACTGAAGCTTTCTTT.

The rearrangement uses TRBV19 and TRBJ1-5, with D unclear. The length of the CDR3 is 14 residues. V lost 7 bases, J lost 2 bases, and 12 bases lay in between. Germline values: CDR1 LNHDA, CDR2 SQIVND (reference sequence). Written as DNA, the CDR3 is TGTGCCAGTACCCTCCGTCGGGGCAATCAGCCCCAGCATTTT. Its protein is CASTLRRGNQPQHF.

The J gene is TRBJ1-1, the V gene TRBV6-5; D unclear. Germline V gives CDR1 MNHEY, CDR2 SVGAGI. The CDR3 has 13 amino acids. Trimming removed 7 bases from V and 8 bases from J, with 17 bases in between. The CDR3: CASKRGRYNEAFF. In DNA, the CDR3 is TGTGCCAGCAAGAGAGGACGGTACAACGAAGCTTTCTTT.

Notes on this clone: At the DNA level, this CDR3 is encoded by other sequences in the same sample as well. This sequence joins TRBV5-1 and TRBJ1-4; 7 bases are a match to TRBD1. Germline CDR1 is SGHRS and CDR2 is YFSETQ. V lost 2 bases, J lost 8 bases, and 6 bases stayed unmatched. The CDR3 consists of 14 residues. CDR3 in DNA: TGCGCCAGCAGCTTATCCGGGACAGTCGAAAAACTGTTTTTT. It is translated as CASSLSGTVEKLFF. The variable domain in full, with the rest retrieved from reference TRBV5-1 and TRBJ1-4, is KAGVTQTPRYLIKTRGQQVTLSCSPISGHRSVSWYQQTPGQGLQFLFEYFSETQRNKGNFPGRFSGRQFSNSRSEMNVSTLELGDSALYLCASSLSGTVEKLFFGSGTQLSVL.

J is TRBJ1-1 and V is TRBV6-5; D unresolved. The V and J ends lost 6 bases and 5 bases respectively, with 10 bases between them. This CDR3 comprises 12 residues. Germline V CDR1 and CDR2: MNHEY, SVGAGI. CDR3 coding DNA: TGTGCCAGCAGCGCCCATGAGACTGAAGCTTTCTTT. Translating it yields CASSAHETEAFF.

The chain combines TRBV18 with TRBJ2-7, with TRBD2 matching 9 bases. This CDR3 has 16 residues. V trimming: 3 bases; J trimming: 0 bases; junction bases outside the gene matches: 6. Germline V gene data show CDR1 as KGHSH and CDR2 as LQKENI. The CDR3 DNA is TGTGCCAGCTCACCCTCACTAGCGGGTACCTCCTACGAGCAGTACTTC. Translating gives CASSPSLAGTSYEQYF.

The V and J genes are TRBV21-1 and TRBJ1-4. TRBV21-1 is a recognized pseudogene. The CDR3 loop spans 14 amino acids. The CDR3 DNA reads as TGTGCCAGCAGGGCCGGGAGACCTAATGAAAAACTGTTTTTT. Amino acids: CASRAGRPNEKLFF.

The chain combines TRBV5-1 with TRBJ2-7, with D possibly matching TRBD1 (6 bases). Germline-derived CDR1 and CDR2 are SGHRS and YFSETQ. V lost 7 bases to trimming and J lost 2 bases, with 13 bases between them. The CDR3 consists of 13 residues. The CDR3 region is CASSRTVPYEQYF. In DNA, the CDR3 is TGCGCCAGCTCCCGGACAGTCCCCTACGAGCAGTACTTC.

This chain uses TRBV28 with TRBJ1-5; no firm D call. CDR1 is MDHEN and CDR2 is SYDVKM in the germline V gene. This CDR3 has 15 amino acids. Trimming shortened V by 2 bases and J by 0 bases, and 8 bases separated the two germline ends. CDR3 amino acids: CASSLMSYSNQPQHF. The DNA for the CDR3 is TGTGCCAGCAGTTTAATGAGCTATAGCAATCAGCCCCAGCATTTT. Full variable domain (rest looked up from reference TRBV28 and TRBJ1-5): DVKVTQSSRYLVKRTGEKVFLECVQDMDHENMFWYRQDPGLGLRLIYFSYDVKMKEKGDIPEGYSVSREKKERFSLILESASTNQTSMYLCASSLMSYSNQPQHFGDGTRLSIL.

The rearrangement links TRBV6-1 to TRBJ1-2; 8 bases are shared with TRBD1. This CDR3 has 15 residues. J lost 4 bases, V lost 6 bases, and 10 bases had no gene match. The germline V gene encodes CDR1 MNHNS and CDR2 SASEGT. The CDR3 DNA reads TGTGCCAGCAGCCACACCGGACAGGGAGCCTATGGCTACACCTTC. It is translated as CASSHTGQGAYGYTF.